These 17 T cell receptor beta chains originate from one sample sequenced in a study of T and B cells in COVID-19 patients. Blood genomic DNA input for TRB amplification was about 250-550 ng. Multiplex PCR with BIOMED2 TRB-A/B primer pools amplified TRB rearrangements. TCRdb analysed the multiplex PCR reads with MiXCR anew, one entry per CDR3 protein. The sample records over a thousand distinct CDR3 sequences, about 30% being singletons. What was sequenced was blood. The receptors come from a human donor with active COVID-19.

This clonotype is termed medium-sized. V usage is TRBV29-1 and J usage is TRBJ1-1; D call uncertain. Germline loops: CDR1 SQVTM, CDR2 ANQGSEA. The germline V and J ends were trimmed by 3 bases and 5 bases, with 7 bases remaining between them. This CDR3 has 11 residues. CDR3 sequence reads: CSVDTGTEAFF. The CDR3 nucleotides read TGCAGCGTTGATACGGGGACTGAAGCTTTCTTT.

This chain joins TRBV27 and TRBJ2-4, with a possible D match to TRBD1 (5 bases). Germline V gives CDR1 MNHEY, CDR2 SMNVEV (reference sequence). This CDR3 comprises 15 residues. Trimming removed 0 bases from V and 7 bases from J, with 13 bases in between. The CDR3 DNA reads as TGTGCCAGCAGTTTATCGCCGGCTGGGGCCAACATTCAGTACTTC. This encodes CASSLSPAGANIQYF.

This clonotype appeared a few times. This chain links TRBV7-2 with TRBJ2-7; D possibly matches TRBD1 or TRBD2 (5 bases each). Trimming stripped 0 bases from V and 7 bases from J, with 19 bases between. Germline CDR1 and CDR2: SGHTA and FQGNSA. This CDR3 contains 16 residues. CDR3 loop: CASSLARTSGPGEQYF. Here the CDR3 DNA reads TGTGCCAGCAGCTTAGCGAGAACTAGTGGCCCAGGGGAGCAGTACTTC. The full variable domain, completed using reference TRBV7-2 and TRBJ2-7, is GAGVSQSPSNKVTEKGKDVELRCDPISGHTALYWYRQSLGQGLEFLIYFQGNSAPDKSGLPSDRFSAERTGGSVSTLTIQRTQQEDSAVYLCASSLARTSGPGEQYFGPGTRLTVT.

The rearrangement links TRBV7-2 to TRBJ2-1; TRBD2 matches at 10 bases. The germline CDR1 and CDR2 sequences are SGHTA and FQGNSA. The CDR3 sequence is 16 residues long. Trimming took 0 bases from V and 2 from J; bases not matched to a gene: 1. CDR3 DNA: TGTGCCAGCAGCTTAGCCGGGACTAGCGCCTACAATGAGCAGTTCTTC. Translated, it gives CASSLAGTSAYNEQFF. Looking up the rest from reference TRBV7-2 and TRBJ2-1 gives the full variable domain: GAGVSQSPSNKVTEKGKDVELRCDPISGHTALYWYRQSLGQGLEFLIYFQGNSAPDKSGLPSDRFSAERTGGSVSTLTIQRTQQEDSAVYLCASSLAGTSAYNEQFFGPGTRLTVL.

The chain combines TRBV20-1 with TRBJ2-7, with a possible D match to TRBD1 (6 bases). Deletions cut 0 bases from V and 5 bases from J, with 14 bases between. Germline V gene data show CDR1 as DFQATT and CDR2 as SNEGSKA (reference sequence). The CDR3 loop spans 14 amino acids. The CDR3 loop is CSARDPQGRNEQYF. As DNA, the CDR3 is TGCAGTGCTAGAGATCCCCAGGGGCGCAACGAGCAGTACTTC.

This clonotype is labeled as medium-sized. V is TRBV6-1 and J is TRBJ2-3, with D hard to call. The germline V gene has CDR1 MNHNS and CDR2 SASEGT. Between the trimmed V and J ends, which lost 3 bases and 9 bases, there was a span of 13 bases. This CDR3 has 13 residues. CDR3 bases: TGTGCCAGCAGTGAGAATCCATTGGGGACGCAGTATTTT. Protein product: CASSENPLGTQYF.

This clonotype appeared a few times. The chain recombines TRBV6-5 with TRBJ2-1; tentative D call: TRBD1 (5 bases). There are 14 residues in the CDR3. Deletions cut 6 bases from V and 2 bases from J, with 11 bases between. Germline CDR1 is MNHEY and CDR2 is SVGAGI. This CDR3 is CASRMTEPYNEQFF. The CDR3 DNA reads TGTGCCAGCAGGATGACAGAACCCTACAATGAGCAGTTCTTC.

This clonotype is categorized as medium-sized (0.01 to 0.1%). This chain joins TRBV19 and TRBJ2-5; D is perhaps TRBD1 (6 bases). Germline loops: CDR1 LNHDA, CDR2 SQIVND (reference sequence). The CDR3 is made up of 14 amino acids. The V end was cut by 5 bases, the J end by 9 bases, with 19 bases between. This CDR3 reads CASSGDRLSGAQYF. Written as DNA, the CDR3 is TGTGCCAGTAGTGGGGACCGGCTTTCAGGGGCCCAGTACTTC.

In this sample, this clonotype turned up a few times. The genes are TRBV5-6 and TRBJ1-2, with TRBD1 as a possible D gene (6 bases). Per germline, CDR1 SGHDT and CDR2 YYEEEE. Trimming cost V 1 base and J 2 bases, with 6 bases left between them. The CDR3 has 13 amino acids. CDR3 region: CASSLQGNYGYTF. CDR3 nucleotide sequence: TGTGCCAGCAGCTTGCAGGGGAACTATGGCTACACCTTC.

This clonotype is medium-sized by share. The chain has TRBV27 and TRBJ2-2; 7 positions match TRBD2. The germline V gene encodes CDR1 MNHEY and CDR2 SMNVEV (reference sequence). V gave up 2 bases and J gave up 2 bases; unmatched junction bases: 8. The CDR3 spans 17 residues. DNA of the CDR3: TGTGCCAGCAGTTTAAGGGGAGCGGGGACTAACACCGGGGAGCTGTTTTTT. This codes for CASSLRGAGTNTGELFF.

By its share, this clonotype is medium-sized. The chain employs TRBV19 and TRBJ1-2; TRBD1 matches 7 bases. The CDR3 sequence is 15 residues long. After removal of 4 bases from V and 0 bases from J, the junction contained 5 bases not matched to a gene. CDR1 and CDR2 (germline): LNHDA, SQIVND (reference sequence). The CDR3 DNA reads as TGTGCCAGTAGTAGCACAGGGGAACCTAACTATGGCTACACCTTC. Its translation is CASSSTGEPNYGYTF.

This clonotype was recorded once. The genes are TRBV5-3 and TRBJ1-5; weak D call: TRBD1 (6 bases). TRBV5-3 counts as an open reading frame of uncertain function. Between the trimmed V and J ends, which lost 0 bases and 10 bases, there was a span of 20 bases. This CDR3 is 16 amino acids long. The DNA for the CDR3 is TGTGCCAGAAGCTTGGACGGGGGGCCCCCTTCAGAACCCCAGCATTTT. This gives the protein CARSLDGGPPSEPQHF.

The rearrangement uses TRBV20-1 and TRBJ2-7; D is unclear. Germline V gene sequence: CDR1 DFQATT, CDR2 SNEGSKA (reference sequence). This CDR3 is 14 amino acids long. Trimming took off 1 base at V and 3 bases at J, with 13 bases between the two ends. In DNA, the CDR3 is TGCAGTGCTAGAGTTGGCGGAATGAACTACGAGCAGTACTTC. This translates into CSARVGGMNYEQYF.

This rearrangement joins TRBV20-1 to TRBJ1-6; maybe TRBD1 (5 bases). Germline V lookup: CDR1 DFQATT, CDR2 SNEGSKA (reference sequence). This CDR3 has 13 amino acids. V was clipped by 2 bases and J by 10 bases, with 12 bases between them. The CDR3, as DNA: TGCAGTGCTAGACCAGGCGGGGGATCACCCCTCCACTTT. Amino acid sequence: CSARPGGGSPLHF.

V usage is TRBV27 and J usage is TRBJ2-5; D is tentatively TRBD1 or TRBD2 (5 bases each). V was trimmed by 10 bases and J by 4 bases, leaving 19 bases between them. From germline, CDR1 is MNHEY and CDR2 SMNVEV (reference sequence). This CDR3 region has 14 residues. CDR3 sequence: CATSVGTTGETQYF. Here the CDR3 DNA reads TGTGCCACCAGCGTAGGGACCACGGGAGAGACCCAGTACTTC.

V and J are TRBV2 and TRBJ2-2; 10 bases align to TRBD2. The V and J ends lost 6 bases and 7 bases, in that order; junction bases with no gene match: 8. The CDR3 loop spans 15 amino acids. Germline V gene data show CDR1 as SNHLY and CDR2 as FYNNEI. The CDR3 DNA reads TGTGCCAGCAGGAAAATAGCGGGAGGCGGCGGGGAGCTGTTTTTT. This encodes CASRKIAGGGGELFF.

V gene TRBV5-5 combines with J gene TRBJ1-5; 10 bases are shared with TRBD1. Trimming cost V 2 bases and J 9 bases; bases outside gene matches: 5. The germline gives CDR1 SGHKS, CDR2 YYEKEE (reference sequence). The CDR3 has 14 residues. This CDR3 is CASSFGTGEGPQHF. CDR3 coding DNA: TGTGCCAGCAGCTTCGGGACAGGGGAGGGGCCCCAGCATTTT.